This T cell receptor (beta chain) was found in a study of post-analysis software for immune sequencing data. Looking at the study overall: Relapsing-remitting, secondary progressive and progressive-relapsing multiple sclerosis were all included among the disease courses.

Study outcomes and limitations: The F measure placed samples prepared in the same batch into strongly shared clusters. Relative to controls, patients with multiple sclerosis showed significantly lower normalized Chao1 diversity.

Details on this clonotype: The antigen remains undetermined.

Tagging with unique molecular identifiers was a feature of the TCR beta cDNA libraries. Each sample of about 0.9 to 10 million input T cells yielded roughly 0.5 million cDNA molecules, so each molecule approximated one T cell. TCRdb passed the PCR reads through MiXCR, listing each CDR3 protein once. There are about 770,000 distinct CDR3 sequences in the sample; more than 45% occur only once, and 4.9% lies in the top ten. This TCR derives from a girl under 18 with multiple sclerosis. Specimen: blood.

CDR3 loop: CASSYGQAFEQYF. The CDR3 region has the DNA TGTGCCAGCAGCTACGGACAGGCCTTCGAGCAGTACTTC. This rearrangement joins TRBV7-8 to TRBJ2-7; 7 bases line up with TRBD1. Germline loops: CDR1 SGHVS, CDR2 FQNEAQ. J gave up 6 bases and V 4 bases, and 6 bases lay outside the gene matches. This CDR3 is built from 13 residues.